Listed here is a single T cell receptor (beta chain). This entry comes from a study of cytomegalovirus exposure and HLA in healthy donors. PCR was performed using 60 Vbeta and 13 Jbeta primers. Assay used: immunoSEQ multiplex PCR; TCRdb lists only in-frame clones, some missing. The data contain 200,000 to 300,000 clones, 80% to 90% of them singletons. Germline trimming cut 3 bases from V and 2 bases from J; bases unmatched to any gene: 5. Germline CDR1 SNHLY, CDR2 FYNNEI. The CDR3 covers 15 residues. The TCR comes from a girl aged 2 to 10 in good health and CMV-seronegative. Input material: PBMCs. The gene calls are TRBV2 and TRBJ2-5; TRBD2 matches 8 bases. CDR3 amino acids: CASSDGGGLQETQYF. The DNA for the CDR3 is TGTGCCAGCAGTGACGGCGGGGGGCTACAAGAGACCCAGTACTTC. Variable domain in full (rest from reference TRBV2 and TRBJ2-5): EPEVTQTPSHQVTQMGQEVILRCVPISNHLYFYWYRQILGQKVEFLVSFYNNEISEKSEIFDDQFSVERPDGSNFTLKIRSTKLEDSAMYFCASSDGGGLQETQYFGPGTRLLVL.